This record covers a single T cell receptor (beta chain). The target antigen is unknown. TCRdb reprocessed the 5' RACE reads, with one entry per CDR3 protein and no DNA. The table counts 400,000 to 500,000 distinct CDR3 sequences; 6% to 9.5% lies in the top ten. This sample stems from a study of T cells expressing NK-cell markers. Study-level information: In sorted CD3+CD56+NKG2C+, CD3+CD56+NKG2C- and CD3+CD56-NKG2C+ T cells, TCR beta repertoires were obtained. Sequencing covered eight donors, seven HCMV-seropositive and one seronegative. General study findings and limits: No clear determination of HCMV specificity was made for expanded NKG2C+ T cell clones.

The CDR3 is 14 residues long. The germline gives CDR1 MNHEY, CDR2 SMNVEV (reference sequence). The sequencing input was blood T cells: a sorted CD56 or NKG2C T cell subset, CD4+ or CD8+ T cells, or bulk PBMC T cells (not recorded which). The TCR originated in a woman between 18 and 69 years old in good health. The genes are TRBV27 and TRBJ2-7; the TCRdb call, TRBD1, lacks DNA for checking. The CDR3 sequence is CASSLGAVSYEQYF.